This T cell receptor beta chain comes out of a study of metastatic and nonmetastatic thyroid tumors. Looking at the study overall: A comparison of repertoires was made across blood and tumor or nodule tissue from malignant and benign thyroid patients. The study, taken as a whole, reports: A significant increase in TCR beta diversity was reportedly seen in malignant thyroid tumors relative to benign nodules, in blood and tumor.

With respect to this clone: Antigen: not known. A much larger clone is a single base away; this may be a read error.

Not a single patient had been given any form of treatment at any point before undergoing thyroid surgery. The germline CDR1 and CDR2 sequences are ENHRY and SYGVKD. This CDR3 has 14 amino acids. The V end lost 6 bases, the J end lost 1 base, and 10 bases lay between the germline ends. In the authors' workflow: A classifier for distant metastasis in papillary thyroid cancer was constructed using CDR3 differences observed across clinicopathological groups. TCRdb recomputed clones from the PCR reads via MiXCR. Here the V and J calls rest on TCRdb's processing, not on the authors' analysis. In the table there are 30,000 to 40,000 clones, 15% of which are singletons.

The chain couples TRBV10-3 to TRBJ2-1; D perhaps matches TRBD2 (6 bases). The specimen sequenced was blood. The receptor was isolated from a male donor with papillary thyroid cancer or a benign thyroid nodule (not recorded which). Some clones in this sample may be carry-over from other donors' samples. The DNA for the CDR3 is TGTGCCATCAGGGGACTCAGATCCTACAATGAGCAGTTCTTC. It encodes CAIRGLRSYNEQFF.